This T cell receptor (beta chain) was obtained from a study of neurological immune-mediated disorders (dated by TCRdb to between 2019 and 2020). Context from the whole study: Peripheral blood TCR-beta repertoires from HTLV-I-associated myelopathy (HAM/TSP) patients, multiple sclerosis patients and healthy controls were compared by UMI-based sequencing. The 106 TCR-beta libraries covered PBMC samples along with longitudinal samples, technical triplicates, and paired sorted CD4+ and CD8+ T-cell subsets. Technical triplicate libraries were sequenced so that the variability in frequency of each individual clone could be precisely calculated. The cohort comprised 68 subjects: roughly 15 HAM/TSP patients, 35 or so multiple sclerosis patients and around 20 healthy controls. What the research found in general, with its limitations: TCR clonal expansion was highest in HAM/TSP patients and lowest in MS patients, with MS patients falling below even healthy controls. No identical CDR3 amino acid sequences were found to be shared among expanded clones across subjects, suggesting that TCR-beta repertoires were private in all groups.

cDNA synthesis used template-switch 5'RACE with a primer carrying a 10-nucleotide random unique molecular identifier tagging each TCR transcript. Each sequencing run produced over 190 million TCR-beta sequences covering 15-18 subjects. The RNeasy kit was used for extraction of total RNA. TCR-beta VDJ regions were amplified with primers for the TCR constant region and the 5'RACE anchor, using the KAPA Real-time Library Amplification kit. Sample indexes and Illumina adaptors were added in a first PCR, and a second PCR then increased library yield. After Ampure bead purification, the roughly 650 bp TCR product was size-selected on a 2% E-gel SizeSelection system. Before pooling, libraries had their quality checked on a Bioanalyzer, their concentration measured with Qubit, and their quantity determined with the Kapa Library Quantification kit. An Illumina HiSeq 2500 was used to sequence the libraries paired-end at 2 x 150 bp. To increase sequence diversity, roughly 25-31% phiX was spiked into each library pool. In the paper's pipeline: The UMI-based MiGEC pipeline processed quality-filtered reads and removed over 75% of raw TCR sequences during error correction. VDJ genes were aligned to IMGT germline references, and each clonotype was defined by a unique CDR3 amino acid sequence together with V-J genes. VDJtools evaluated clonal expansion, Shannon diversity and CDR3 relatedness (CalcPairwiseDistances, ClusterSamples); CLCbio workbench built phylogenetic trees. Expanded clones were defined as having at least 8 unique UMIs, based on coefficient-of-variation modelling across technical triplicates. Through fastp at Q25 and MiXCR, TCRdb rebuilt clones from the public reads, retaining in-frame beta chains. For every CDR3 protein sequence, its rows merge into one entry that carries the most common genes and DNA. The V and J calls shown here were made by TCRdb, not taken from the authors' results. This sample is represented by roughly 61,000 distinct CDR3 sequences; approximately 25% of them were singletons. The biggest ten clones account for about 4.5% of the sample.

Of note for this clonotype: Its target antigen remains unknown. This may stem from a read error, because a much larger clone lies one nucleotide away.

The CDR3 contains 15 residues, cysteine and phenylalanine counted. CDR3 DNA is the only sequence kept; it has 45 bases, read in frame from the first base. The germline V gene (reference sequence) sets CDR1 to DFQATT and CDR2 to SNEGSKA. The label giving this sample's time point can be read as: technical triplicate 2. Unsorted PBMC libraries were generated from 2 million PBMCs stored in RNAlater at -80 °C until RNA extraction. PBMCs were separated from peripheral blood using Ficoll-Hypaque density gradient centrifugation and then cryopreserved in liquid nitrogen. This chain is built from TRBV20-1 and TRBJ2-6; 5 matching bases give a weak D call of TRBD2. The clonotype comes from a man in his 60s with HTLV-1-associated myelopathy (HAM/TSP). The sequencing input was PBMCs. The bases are TGCTGTGCCCAAGGACGGGGCTCTGGGGCCAACGTCCTGACTTTC. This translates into CCAQGRGSGANVLTF.